This record covers a single T cell receptor (beta chain). The repertoire was sequenced with immunoSEQ multiplex PCR; TCRdb's copy has only in-frame clones and lacks some. Of roughly 140,000 clones listed, about nine tenths are singletons. CDR1 and CDR2 (germline): LGHDT, YNNKEL (reference sequence). This CDR3 contains 14 residues. V lost 6 bases, J lost 2 bases, and 3 bases stayed unmatched. These data originate in a study of blood T cell repertoires in COVID-19. The sequenced sample was peripheral blood. The receptor was isolated from a woman aged 55-69 years with active or convalescent COVID-19. V gene TRBV3-1 (or the pseudogene TRBV3-2) combines with J gene TRBJ2-1; 8 bases fit TRBD1. The DNA for the CDR3 is TGTGCCAGCAGTCGGACAGGGACCTACAATGAGCAGTTCTTC. Protein product: CASSRTGTYNEQFF.